A single sample is the source of the 4 T cell receptor beta chains below, sequenced in a study of T cell repertoires in cytomegalovirus infection. The antigens of these receptors remain unknown. TCRdb used MiXCR to reprocess the reads, holding one entry per CDR3 protein. Altogether some 920,000 distinct CDR3 sequences are present, 25% to 40% being singletons, with the ten largest covering over 10%. The starting material was cultured CD8+ T cells from PBMCs, obtained from culture after CMV antigen stimulation. These TCRs come from a human donor in good health (CMV status not recorded). Some clones in this sample may be carry-over from other donors' samples.

This clonotype was seen more than once but under ten times. Written as DNA, the CDR3 is TGTGCCAGCCTCCTTAAATGGGACACTGAAGCTTTCTTT. It is translated as CASLLKWDTEAFF. The J gene is TRBJ1-1, the V gene TRBV5-6; no reliable D call. This CDR3 is 13 amino acids long. The V end was cut by 7 bases, the J end by 3 bases, with 13 bases between. CDR1 is SGHDT and CDR2 is YYEEEE in the germline V gene.

The table lists this clonotype with a count of one. One junction end does not reproduce the germline sequence, and a read error may be involved. The chain links TRBV11-3 to TRBJ2-1; unclear D gene. Germline V gene data show CDR1 as SGHNT and CDR2 as YENEEA. There are 12 residues in the CDR3. The CDR3 nucleotides read TGTGTCAGCAGCTTAGGGCGAGGTGAGCAGTTCTTC. Protein product: CVSSLGRGEQFF.

This clonotype occurred a few times. V is TRBV11-3 and J is TRBJ1-3, with a possible D match to TRBD1 (5 bases). Deletions cut 3 bases from V and 0 bases from J, with 12 bases between. Per germline, CDR1 SGHNT and CDR2 YENEEA. This CDR3 contains 16 residues. The CDR3 sequence: CASSLGTYRSGNTIYF. In nucleotides, the CDR3 is TGTGCCAGCAGCTTGGGGACTTACCGCTCTGGAAACACCATATATTTT. The full variable domain, completed using reference TRBV11-3 and TRBJ1-3, is EAGVVQSPRYKIIEKKQPVAFWCNPISGHNTLYWYLQNLGQGPELLIRYENEEAVDDSQLPKDRFSAERLKGVDSTLKIQPAELGDSAVYLCASSLGTYRSGNTIYFGEGSWLTVV.

The chain couples TRBV4-1 to TRBJ2-5; D is possibly TRBD1 (6 bases). Trimming cost V 1 base and J 3 bases, with 15 bases left between them. The germline gives CDR1 MGHRA, CDR2 YSYEKL. This CDR3 has 16 residues. CDR3 coding DNA: TGCGCCAGCAGCCAAGGGCAACGGACAGCTGAAGAGACCCAGTACTTC. Translation gives CASSQGQRTAEETQYF.